The next 16 T cell receptor beta chains were all read from a single sample in a study of PD-1 blockade in classical Hodgkin lymphoma. Relapse after autologous stem cell transplantation occurred in every patient, and brentuximab vedotin exposure varied. Repertoires were generated with immunoSEQ multiplex PCR, while TCRdb's copy carries only in-frame clones and drops some. The sample holds 22,000 or so clones; just under 80% are singletons and the top ten take about 17%. The sample consisted of peripheral blood mononuclear cells (PBMCs), taken before the second cycle of nivolumab. The source is a human donor with classical Hodgkin lymphoma.

The chain carries TRBV6-5 and TRBJ1-5, with no clear D. Germline values: CDR1 MNHEY, CDR2 SVGAGI. This CDR3 comprises 15 residues. V was trimmed by 0 bases and J by 3 bases, leaving 9 bases between them. The CDR3 sequence is CASSYSGRINQPQHF. In nucleotides, the CDR3 is TGTGCCAGCAGTTACTCGGGGAGAATCAATCAGCCCCAGCATTTT.

The chain uses TRBV2 and TRBJ2-7, with D perhaps matching TRBD1 or TRBD2 (5 bases each). This CDR3 is 14 amino acids long. The V and J ends lost 4 bases and 3 bases respectively, with 13 bases between them. In germline, CDR1 is SNHLY, CDR2 FYNNEI. The CDR3 nucleotides are TGTGCCAGCAGTGCCGGACGGGGCGACTACGAGCAGTACGTC. Residues: CASSAGRGDYEQYV.

This clone turned up a few times. The chain combines TRBV28 with TRBJ1-6; D is ambiguous. Germline CDR1 is MDHEN and CDR2 is SYDVKM. The CDR3 covers 14 residues. Trimming left V 8 bases short and J 4 bases short, with 12 bases between. As DNA, the CDR3 is TGTGCCAGCGGGATTCAGATTTATAATTCACCCCTCCACTTT. This gives the protein CASGIQIYNSPLHF.

The rearrangement uses TRBV4-2 and TRBJ2-5, with D perhaps given as TRBD1 or TRBD2 (5 bases each). The CDR3 is made up of 18 amino acids. The germline V and J ends were trimmed by 0 bases and 0 bases, with 17 bases remaining between them. Germline lookup yields CDR1 LGHNA and CDR2 YNFKEQ. This CDR3 is CASSQDRWGKGYQETQYF. CDR3 DNA: TGTGCCAGCAGCCAAGATCGATGGGGGAAGGGGTACCAAGAGACCCAGTACTTC.

The genes are TRBV28 and TRBJ1-2, with 8 bases aligning to TRBD1. V was pared by 6 bases and J by 4 bases, with 19 bases of the junction left unmatched. CDR1 and CDR2 (germline): MDHEN, SYDVKM. This CDR3 has 18 amino acids. The DNA of the CDR3 is TGTGCCAGCAGCAACCGGGACAGGACACGAGAGGGCAGCTATGGCTACACCTTC. This sequence encodes CASSNRDRTREGSYGYTF.

J is TRBJ2-5 and V is TRBV4-2; the match to TRBD2 covers 9 bases. Germline V gene data show CDR1 as LGHNA and CDR2 as YNFKEQ. The CDR3 length is 16 residues. J was trimmed by 0 bases and V by 1 base; bases with no gene match: 3. In DNA form, the CDR3 reads TGTGCCAGCAGCCAAGCCGCTAGCGGGAACCAAGAGACCCAGTACTTC. It yields the protein CASSQAASGNQETQYF.

V and J are TRBV11-3 and TRBJ1-5, with D perhaps matching TRBD1 (5 bases). Trimming left V 1 base short and J 0 bases short, with 7 bases between. CDR3 length: 15 amino acids. Germline V gene lookup returns CDR1 SGHNT and CDR2 YENEEA. CDR3 protein: CASSLGGTSNQPQHF. CDR3 bases: TGTGCCAGCAGCTTAGGCGGGACTAGCAATCAGCCCCAGCATTTT.

The chain has TRBV5-4 and TRBJ2-4; 8 bases match TRBD1. CDR1 is SGHNT and CDR2 is YYREEE in the germline V gene (reference sequence). The trim removed 4 bases at V and 0 bases at J, leaving 9 bases unmatched. The CDR3 is made up of 17 amino acids. CDR3 bases: TGTGCCAGCAGCGACCCCCGGGACAGGAGAGCCAAAAACATTCAGTACTTC. It yields the protein CASSDPRDRRAKNIQYF.

This chain connects TRBV11-3 to TRBJ2-7; D call uncertain. Germline V CDR1 and CDR2: SGHNT, YENEEA. The V gene lost 4 bases and the J gene lost 3 bases, with 25 bases spanning the gap. This CDR3 is 18 amino acids long. The CDR3, as DNA: TGTGCCAGCAGCTCCCCCTCACCCCGATGGGGTGTTATCTACGAGCAGTACTTC. This encodes CASSSPSPRWGVIYEQYF.

The chain combines TRBV5-1 with TRBJ2-3; no firm D call. The V gene's germline CDR1 is SGHRS and CDR2 YFSETQ. V was clipped by 0 bases and J by 5 bases, with 25 bases between them. This CDR3 spans 19 amino acids. The CDR3 nucleotides are TGCGCCAGCAGCTTGGAAGGTGTGTCGGCGGCATCCCAGGTAGATACGCAGTATTTT. Its translation: CASSLEGVSAASQVDTQYF.

V is TRBV12-5 and J is TRBJ2-2; D is tentatively TRBD1 or TRBD2 (5 bases each). The CDR3 is made up of 18 amino acids. V shed 1 base and J shed 2 bases, with 17 bases lying between them. Germline V CDR1 and CDR2: LGHNT, FRNRAP. The CDR3 region is CASGLGLGTGTNTGELFF. The CDR3, as DNA: TGTGCTAGTGGTTTGGGTTTGGGGACGGGTACAAACACCGGGGAGCTGTTTTTT. Looking up the rest from reference TRBV12-5 and TRBJ2-2 gives the full variable domain: DARVTQTPRHKVTEMGQEVTMRCQPILGHNTVFWYRQTMMQGLELLAYFRNRAPLDDSGMPKDRFSAEMPDATLATLKIQPSEPRDSAVYFCASGLGLGTGTNTGELFFGEGSRLTVL.

The gene calls are TRBV28 and TRBJ2-3; possibly TRBD1 for D (6 bases). The germline V gene encodes CDR1 MDHEN and CDR2 SYDVKM. This CDR3 region has 14 residues. The V end lost 1 base, the J end lost 3 bases, and 8 bases lay between the germline ends. CDR3 sequence (DNA): TGTGCCAGCAGTTTATTACAGGGAACAGATACGCAGTATTTT. Translating gives CASSLLQGTDTQYF.

The J gene is TRBJ2-2, the V gene TRBV6-5; no definite D call. Germline V gives CDR1 MNHEY, CDR2 SVGAGI. CDR3 length: 14 amino acids. Trimming took off 0 bases at V and 10 bases at J, with 12 bases between the two ends. The CDR3: CASSYSIKVEELFF. In DNA, the CDR3 is TGTGCCAGCAGTTACTCGATCAAGGTAGAGGAGCTGTTTTTT.

This chain uses TRBV27 with TRBJ1-1, with TRBD1 as a possible D gene (6 bases). The CDR3 covers 14 residues. The V end was cut by 4 bases, the J end by 4 bases, with 13 bases between. From germline, CDR1 is MNHEY and CDR2 SMNVEV (reference sequence). The CDR3 coding sequence is TGTGCCAGCAGTTGGGTAGGGGGTGGCACTGAAGCTTTCTTT. It specifies CASSWVGGGTEAFF.

The chain is built from TRBV11-2 and TRBJ2-7, with TRBD1 identical over 7 bases. Trimming at V came to 3 bases and at J to 3 bases, leaving 8 bases not matched to a gene. From germline, CDR1 is SGHAT and CDR2 FQNNGV. The CDR3 spans 15 residues. The CDR3 DNA follows: TGTGCCAGCAGCTTGACCGGGACAGATTACTACGAGCAGTACTTC. This gives the protein CASSLTGTDYYEQYF.

The rearrangement joins TRBV10-2 to TRBJ1-1; no clear D gene. Trimming removed 7 bases from V and 0 bases from J, with 12 bases in between. The germline V gene has CDR1 WSHSY and CDR2 SAAADI. This CDR3 comprises 14 residues. The CDR3 is CASKVGVMNTEAFF. CDR3 in DNA: TGCGCCAGCAAGGTGGGCGTTATGAACACTGAAGCTTTCTTT.